The next 16 T cell receptor beta chains were all read from a single sample in a study of cytomegalovirus exposure and HLA in healthy donors. Repertoires were generated with immunoSEQ multiplex PCR, while TCRdb's copy carries only in-frame clones and drops some. The sample includes around 200,000 clones, roughly 84% seen only once; the top ten take 2.8%. Sequenced material: PBMCs. Source of these receptors: a woman aged 18-29 years in good health and CMV-seropositive.

This rearrangement joins TRBV11-2 to TRBJ1-3, with D hard to call. CDR1 is SGHAT, CDR2 FQNNGV, per germline. V lost 4 bases and J 0 bases, leaving 13 bases between the germline ends. The length of the CDR3 is 16 residues. Here the CDR3 DNA reads TGTGCCAGCAGCTCGAGAGGGCATAACTCTGGAAACACCATATATTTT. Residues: CASSSRGHNSGNTIYF.

This chain uses TRBV11-1 with TRBJ2-1, with 12 nucleotides matching TRBD2. Trimming at V came to 4 bases and at J to 7 bases, leaving 8 bases not matched to a gene. Germline assignment: CDR1 SGHAT and CDR2 FQDESV (reference sequence). CDR3 length equals 16 residues. The CDR3 loop is CASSSSLAGGKNEQFF. CDR3 in DNA: TGTGCCAGCAGCTCCTCTCTAGCGGGGGGGAAAAATGAGCAGTTCTTC.

The chain joins TRBV29-1 to TRBJ2-2; 8 bases fit TRBD2. Germline values: CDR1 SQVTM, CDR2 ANQGSEA. The CDR3 is 14 amino acids. V lost 4 bases and J lost 7; bases outside the gene matches: 8. CDR3 coding DNA: TGCAGCGTTGGGTTAGCGGGGTCCATCGGGGAGCTGTTTTTT. This sequence encodes CSVGLAGSIGELFF.

This clone was counted between two and nine times. This chain connects TRBV10-1 to TRBJ2-2; no firm D call. The germline V gene has CDR1 WNHNN and CDR2 SYGVQD (reference sequence). V shed 11 bases and J shed 6 bases, with 4 bases lying between them. This CDR3 has 9 residues. CDR3 loop: CAESGELFF. CDR3 nucleotides: TGCGCCGAGTCCGGGGAGCTGTTTTTT.

The chain uses TRBV14 and TRBJ2-7, with 8 bases fitting TRBD1. Germline lookup yields CDR1 SGHDN and CDR2 FVKESK. The CDR3 spans 13 residues. The trim removed 7 bases at V and 5 bases at J, leaving 7 bases unmatched. In nucleotides, the CDR3 is TGTGCCAGCAATCCTCAGGGGGCCAACGAGCAGTACTTC. Its protein is CASNPQGANEQYF.

J is TRBJ1-2 and V is TRBV2; 7 positions agree with TRBD1. Germline V gene lookup returns CDR1 SNHLY and CDR2 FYNNEI. Trimming cost V 5 bases and J 4 bases; bases outside gene matches: 7. This CDR3 region has 14 residues. The CDR3 DNA reads as TGTGCCAGCAGTATACAGGGGCCCTTCTATGGCTACACCTTC. Its protein product is CASSIQGPFYGYTF.

This chain connects TRBV7-6 to TRBJ2-2, with D possibly TRBD2 on 6 matching bases. Trimming shortened V by 5 bases and J by 1 base, and 11 bases separated the two germline ends. In germline, CDR1 is SGHVS, CDR2 FNYEAQ. The CDR3 has 15 residues. This CDR3 reads CASSGGTLNTGELFF. CDR3 nucleotides: TGTGCCAGCAGCGGGGGGACCCTGAACACCGGGGAGCTGTTTTTT.

The chain links TRBV19 to TRBJ2-7; 9 positions agree with TRBD1. Trimming removed 5 bases from V and 7 bases from J; junction bases left unmatched: 12. The CDR3 has 15 residues. The germline gives CDR1 LNHDA, CDR2 SQIVND (reference sequence). CDR3 sequence (DNA): TGTGCCAGTAGTGCCTCCGGGACAGGGTTCCCAGAGCAGTACTTC. Amino acid sequence: CASSASGTGFPEQYF.

The J gene is TRBJ2-1, the V gene TRBV29-1; D is perhaps TRBD2 (5 bases). V lost 1 base and J 3 bases, leaving 10 bases between the germline ends. Germline V lookup: CDR1 SQVTM, CDR2 ANQGSEA. The CDR3 consists of 14 residues. The CDR3 nucleotides are TGCAGCGTTGAAGGAGGGCCCCGCTACAATGAGCAGTTCTTC. Its translation is CSVEGGPRYNEQFF.

The rearrangement joins TRBV9 to TRBJ2-7; D is possibly TRBD2 (6 bases). From germline, CDR1 is SGDLS and CDR2 YYNGEE. The V end was cut by 4 bases, the J end by 3 bases, with 17 bases between. The CDR3 is 15 amino acids. The CDR3 DNA is TGTGCCAGCAGCCCCGGGGGTGGGCTTAACTACGAGCAGTACTTC. Translated, it gives CASSPGGGLNYEQYF. Using reference TRBV9 and TRBJ2-7 for the parts outside the CDR3, the full variable domain is DSGVTQTPKHLITATGQRVTLRCSPRSGDLSVYWYQQSLDQGLQFLIQYYNGEERAKGNILERFSAQQFPDLHSELNLSSLELGDSALYFCASSPGGGLNYEQYFGPGTRLTVT.

This chain joins TRBV7-6 and TRBJ2-1; 8 positions match TRBD2. The CDR3 is 14 residues long. The J segment lost 5 bases and the V segment lost 5 bases, leaving 5 bases of the junction unmatched. Germline CDR1 is SGHVS and CDR2 is FNYEAQ. Written as DNA, the CDR3 is TGTGCCAGCAGCACCGCGGGGGGAAACAATGAGCAGTTCTTC. It codes for CASSTAGGNNEQFF.

The chain couples TRBV5-1 to TRBJ2-1, with TRBD2 matching over 9 bases. The CDR3 covers 16 residues. V was pared by 4 bases and J by 2 bases, with 7 bases of the junction left unmatched. Germline loops: CDR1 SGHRS, CDR2 YFSETQ. The chain's CDR3 is CASSLDSSGAYNEQFF. DNA for the CDR3: TGCGCCAGCAGCCTGGACTCTAGCGGGGCCTACAATGAGCAGTTCTTC.

V gene TRBV6-1 combines with J gene TRBJ1-2, with 7 bases fitting TRBD1. Germline CDR1 MNHNS, CDR2 SASEGT. This CDR3 comprises 13 residues. The V gene end was trimmed by 3 bases and the J gene end by 7 bases; junction bases not matched to a gene: 5. The DNA for the CDR3 is TGTGCCAGCAGTGACCAGGGGGGCTTTGGCTACACCTTC. Translated: CASSDQGGFGYTF.

The rearrangement links TRBV5-8 to TRBJ1-1, with TRBD1 matching over 9 bases. The V gene's germline CDR1 is SGHTS and CDR2 YDEGEE. The CDR3 extends over 14 amino acids. Losses at the gene ends were 5 bases for V and 6 bases for J; bases not matched to a gene: 8. The CDR3 sequence is CASRMGQGSAEAFF. CDR3 coding DNA: TGTGCCAGCAGGATGGGACAGGGTAGCGCTGAAGCTTTCTTT. The full variable domain, in which reference TRBV5-8 and TRBJ1-1 provide the parts outside the CDR3, is EAGVTQSPTHLIKTRGQQATLRCSPISGHTSVYWYQQALGLGLQFLLWYDEGEERNRGNFPPRFSGRQFPNYSSELNVNALELEDSALYLCASRMGQGSAEAFFGQGTRLTVV.

V usage is TRBV9 and J usage is TRBJ1-2; TRBD1 matches 9 bases. The CDR3 spans 15 residues. Per germline, CDR1 SGDLS and CDR2 YYNGEE. Losses at the gene ends were 3 bases for V and 3 bases for J; bases not matched to a gene: 6. The CDR3 DNA reads as TGTGCCAGCAGCGCAAGGACAGGGGAGGACTATGGCTACACCTTC. The encoded protein is CASSARTGEDYGYTF.

This clone has only a few counts. This sequence joins TRBV7-3 and TRBJ2-5, with TRBD1 as a possible D gene (5 bases). The CDR3 loop spans 14 amino acids. CDR1 is SGHTA and CDR2 is FQGTGA in the germline V gene. V lost 1 base to trimming and J lost 1 base, with 7 bases between them. The CDR3: CASSLSRGQETQYF. CDR3 sequence (DNA): TGTGCCAGCAGCTTAAGTAGGGGCCAAGAGACCCAGTACTTC.